This passage covers 3 T cell receptor beta chains from one sample sequenced in a study of T-cell reconstitution after alpha-beta-depleted transplantation in children. Molecular barcoding with unique molecular identifiers was used for the TCRbeta library. Via MiXCR, TCRdb re-called the PCR reads, giving one row per CDR3 protein. The sample has hundreds of thousands of distinct CDR3 sequences, around 12% seen once. Sequencing used PBMCs from the stem cell graft donor, obtained from the stem cell graft. Receptor source: a human donor who donated a stem cell graft to a child with combined immunodeficiency.

The chain joins TRBV10-3 to TRBJ2-1; 10 bases fit TRBD1. The CDR3 sequence is 16 residues long. CDR1 is ENHRY, CDR2 SYGVKD, per germline. The V segment lost 3 bases and the J segment 4 bases; nucleotides outside the gene matches: 6. In DNA form, the CDR3 reads TGTGCCATCAGTGAAGGTTGGACAGGGGGGTACAATGAGCAGTTCTTC. Its protein product is CAISEGWTGGYNEQFF.

This clonotype was detected only a few times. At one boundary the junction diverges from the germline segment, which might be a read error. This chain uses TRBV12-3 or TRBV12-4 with TRBJ2-3, with D unclear. The CDR3 spans 17 residues. The CDR3 nucleotides are TGTACCAGCAGTCCCGAGGACGAACCGACTAGCACAGATACGCAGTATTTT. Amino acids: CTSSPEDEPTSTDTQYF.

This clonotype was observed a handful of times. The chain uses TRBV12-3 or TRBV12-4 and TRBJ1-2; 9 bases line up with TRBD1. V was clipped by 6 bases and J by 3 bases; unmatched bases: 5. The CDR3 has 14 residues. CDR3 in DNA: TGTGCCAGCAGAGGGACAGGGCATGACTATGGCTACACCTTC. Translating it yields CASRGTGHDYGYTF.